The 14 T cell receptor beta chains reported below all come from one sample, sequenced in a study of shared clonotypes between healthy human individuals. Naive-designated CD8 cells lacked CD45RO, were positively enriched for CCR7, and omitted terminally differentiated effector memory CD45RA+ cells. Only in-frame clones appear in the TCRdb table, and some are missing; sequencing was by immunoSEQ multiplex PCR. Of about 2.1 million clones detected, 85% to 95% appear once; the ten largest clones hold roughly 1.8%. The sample consisted of naive CD8+ T cells from PBMCs. All receptors derive from a man aged 18 to 35 in good health. Some clones in this sample may be carry-over from other donors' samples.

This chain links TRBV5-8 with TRBJ2-7; TRBD1 aligns across 11 bases. The CDR3 is 16 amino acids. CDR1 is SGHTS and CDR2 is YDEGEE in the germline V gene. V trimming: 4 bases; J trimming: 4 bases; junction bases outside the gene matches: 10. CDR3 DNA sequence: TGTGCCAGCAGCCACGCCGGGACAGGGGGACGGTACGAGCAGTACTTC. Protein sequence: CASSHAGTGGRYEQYF.

The genes are TRBV27 and TRBJ2-5, with D uncertain. Germline lookup yields CDR1 MNHEY and CDR2 SMNVEV (reference sequence). The V end was cut by 1 base, the J end by 5 bases, with 11 bases between. The CDR3 covers 14 residues. CDR3 DNA sequence: TGTGCCAGCAGTTTATTGGGGTACATGGAGACCCAGTACTTC. It encodes CASSLLGYMETQYF.

The V call is TRBV4-1, the J call TRBJ2-1, with TRBD2 matching 8 bases. CDR3 length equals 17 residues. V dropped 0 bases and J dropped 0; count of bases not matched to a gene: 4. Germline values: CDR1 MGHRA, CDR2 YSYEKL. The CDR3 sequence is CASSQDTSGSSYNEQFF. CDR3 DNA: TGCGCCAGCAGCCAAGATACGAGCGGGAGCTCCTACAATGAGCAGTTCTTC.

This chain uses TRBV5-1 with TRBJ1-4; possible D gene TRBD1, 5 bases. The CDR3 length is 14 residues. CDR1 is SGHRS and CDR2 is YFSETQ in the germline V gene. V was cut by 2 bases and J by 3 bases, with 8 bases left in between. The CDR3: CASSLGTPNEKLFF. For the CDR3, the DNA is TGCGCCAGCAGCTTAGGGACGCCTAATGAAAAACTGTTTTTT.

This chain uses TRBV19 with TRBJ2-1; D possibly corresponds to TRBD1 (5 bases). Trimming took 8 bases from V and 10 from J, leaving 18 bases between them. Germline V gives CDR1 LNHDA, CDR2 SQIVND (reference sequence). The CDR3 is made up of 13 amino acids. The CDR3 coding sequence is TGTGCCAGTGCCCCGGTCCTCTGGGGCGAGCAGTTCTTC. Translating it yields CASAPVLWGEQFF.

V gene TRBV6-1 combines with J gene TRBJ2-1; TRBD1 matches at 9 bases. CDR1 and CDR2 (germline): MNHNS, SASEGT. J lost 6 bases, V lost 8 bases, and 5 bases had no gene match. This CDR3 region has 13 residues. CDR3 loop: CASWDRAGNEQFF. The CDR3, as DNA: TGTGCCAGCTGGGACAGGGCTGGCAATGAGCAGTTCTTC.

V usage is TRBV27 and J usage is TRBJ1-5, with D uncertain. Germline CDR1 MNHEY, CDR2 SMNVEV (reference sequence). This CDR3 is 15 amino acids long. V dropped 1 base and J dropped 0 bases, with 7 bases sitting between them. CDR3 region: CASSLLGFSNQPQHF. In DNA, the CDR3 is TGTGCCAGCAGTTTATTAGGGTTTAGCAATCAGCCCCAGCATTTT.

V gene TRBV28 combines with J gene TRBJ1-6; a possible D gene is TRBD1 (6 bases). This CDR3 contains 14 residues. Germline-derived CDR1 and CDR2 are MDHEN and SYDVKM. V was trimmed by 8 bases and J by 12 bases, leaving 20 bases between them. CDR3 amino acids: CASRNRDIGQPLHF. CDR3 bases: TGTGCCAGCCGTAACCGGGACATAGGTCAACCCCTCCACTTT.

The rearrangement links TRBV4-2 to TRBJ2-7; TRBD2 aligns across 9 bases. CDR1 is LGHNA and CDR2 is YNFKEQ in the germline V gene. This CDR3 is built from 14 residues. After removal of 4 bases from V and 3 bases from J, the junction contained 4 bases not matched to a gene. As DNA, the CDR3 is TGTGCCAGCAGCCTCGGGACTAGCAGCTACGAGCAGTACTTC. Its protein product is CASSLGTSSYEQYF.

This sequence joins TRBV10-3 and TRBJ2-5, with TRBD2 identical over 8 bases. This CDR3 has 14 amino acids. With 10 bases clipped from V and 2 bases from J, the junction kept 9 bases outside the gene matches. Germline lookup yields CDR1 ENHRY and CDR2 SYGVKD. The CDR3: CATRSGSWQETQYF. The CDR3 DNA sequence: TGTGCCACCCGGAGCGGGAGTTGGCAAGAGACCCAGTACTTC.

The V and J genes are TRBV6-5 and TRBJ1-1, with D uncertain. Germline-derived CDR1 and CDR2 are MNHEY and SVGAGI. CDR3 length: 15 residues. V lost 7 bases and J lost 1, with 16 bases in between. Here the CDR3 reads CASTTLRPGNTEAFF. The CDR3 coding sequence is TGTGCCAGCACCACCTTACGTCCGGGGAACACTGAAGCTTTCTTT.

Details on this clone: Other DNA sequences in this sample translate to the same CDR3. V is TRBV9 and J is TRBJ1-2; weak D call: TRBD1 (6 bases). V was pared by 2 bases and J by 2 bases, with 10 bases between. CDR1 and CDR2 (germline): SGDLS, YYNGEE. This CDR3 comprises 14 residues. CDR3 coding DNA: TGTGCCAGCAGCGTTTCAGGGGCGAACTATGGCTACACCTTC. The encoded protein is CASSVSGANYGYTF.

The genes are TRBV6-1 and TRBJ2-7; 9 bases are a match to TRBD2. V lost 2 bases to trimming and J lost 2 bases; unmatched junction nucleotides: 4. The CDR3 is made up of 15 amino acids. Looked up from germline, CDR1 is MNHNS and CDR2 is SASEGT. CDR3 nucleotide sequence: TGTGCCAGCAGTGAATACCCTAGCGGGGCCTACGAGCAGTACTTC. It translates to CASSEYPSGAYEQYF.

The J gene is TRBJ2-7, the V gene TRBV4-1; 7 nucleotides line up with TRBD2. Per germline, CDR1 MGHRA and CDR2 YSYEKL. The CDR3 runs 15 residues. After removal of 1 base from V and 0 bases from J, the junction contained 3 bases not matched to a gene. This CDR3 reads CASSQAGGSSYEQYF. In DNA, the CDR3 is TGCGCCAGCAGCCAAGCGGGAGGCAGCTCCTACGAGCAGTACTTC.